This paragraph reports one T cell receptor beta chain. Only a few counts were recorded for this clonotype. Its binding antigen is unknown. No base quality values were provided; no much bigger clone lies one nucleotide off. Every donor was a healthy Caucasian. The library was built by means of 5' RACE. The sample was run on an Illumina HiSeq 2000. Template switching introduced a universal primer binding site; the final cDNA contained a unique molecular identifier, enabling accurate counting of TCR cDNA molecules. Specific primers in the conserved constant-segment region were used to synthesize first-strand cDNA for the TCR alpha and beta chains. Each cDNA library was double barcoded, with a SMART-Mk sample barcode plus Illumina barcodes, to control for contamination. TruSeq adapter sequences along with Illumina sample barcodes were introduced in two successive PCR steps. Sequencing of the TCR alpha and beta cDNA libraries was done on the Illumina HiSeq platform using custom primers. Processing in the source paper ran as follows. Unique molecular identifiers were extracted from raw reads with MiGEC, and CDR3 positions were determined with MiXCR. Recombination models were inferred per individual with the repgenHMM and IGoR tools using an EM algorithm. The tcR package in R was used for shared clonotype analysis, with sharing normalized by the product of cloneset sizes. To study raw recombination without the effects of thymic and clonal selection, out-of-frame nonproductive sequences were analyzed. Using fastp trimming at Q25 and MiXCR clonotype assembly, TCRdb reanalyzed the public sequencing data and kept in-frame beta chains. One record per CDR3 amino acid sequence lists the most common genes and DNA. The V and J calls follow TCRdb's processing rather than the paper's. The sample has roughly 1,500,000 distinct CDR3 sequences on record, about 30% of them singletons. Clones ranked in the top ten supply approximately 0.25% of the sample.

This sample stems from a study of identical twins (dated by TCRdb to 2016 to 2017). As for the study more broadly: To test whether fetal clonotypes persist, the study used deep sequencing on TCR alpha and beta repertoires from monozygotic twins, unrelated adults of various ages, and cord blood. Replicate twin experiments were performed at different times using different library preparation protocols to rule out contamination.

Between the V and J ends, shortened by 4 bases and 3 bases respectively, the junction contains 13 bases. Including the terminal cysteine and phenylalanine, the CDR3 comprises 15 residues. The retained sequence is limited to the CDR3, 45 bases, with the frame set at the first base. The CDR1 and CDR2 encoded by the germline V gene are KGHSH and LQKENI. Overall results and qualifications from the work: Excess twin sharing in beta out-of-frame sequences was weaker because fewer shared sequences lowered the signal-to-noise ratio. Conclusions relied on cross-sectional statistical analysis, since the same donors could not be followed over many years. Abundant cord blood beta clonotypes carried fewer insertions; young adult naive repertoires showed a weaker similar trend, while memory repertoires showed none. In monozygotic twins, out-of-frame TCR alpha sharing was systematically underestimated by recombination models, although the models agreed with sharing between unrelated individuals. Out-of-frame TCR alpha sequences shared between twins showed an excess of low generation-probability sequences compared with coincidental sharing between unrelated individuals. Invariant T cells such as MAIT and iNKT could partly confound zero-insertion analyses, though diverse VJ usage argued against this for most clonotypes.

In this chain, TRBV18 is recombined with TRBJ1-5, with the identity of the D gene unclear. This receptor was identified in a newborn girl in good health. The sample comprised cord blood. The encoded CDR3 is CASSQFYGDNQPQHF. The nucleotide sequence is TGTGCCAGCTCACAATTCTACGGGGACAATCAGCCCCAGCATTTT.